This T cell receptor beta chain was captured by sequencing in a study of human T cells and chemical hapten exposure. This clonotype was seen a handful of times. Time point reported: pre-sensitization, week 0. Regarding treatment: therapeutic diphenylcyclopropenone sensitization with weekly scalp DPC. TCRdb used MiXCR to reprocess the RACE reads, holding one entry per CDR3 protein. The sample gives some 250,000 distinct CDR3 sequences, 7.5% to 8% of which show up once; 0.9% to 1.5% is in the top ten. Germline V gives CDR1 MNHNS, CDR2 SASEGT. This CDR3 has 13 residues. The ends were cut back, 6 bases at V and 3 bases at J, with 12 bases in the middle.

The receptor was derived from a man between 18 and 29 years old with alopecia areata. Some clones in this sample may be carry-over from other donors' samples. The material sequenced was whole blood, taken in connection with sensitization to the hapten diphenylcyclopropenone (DPC). V is TRBV6-1 and J is TRBJ2-7, with TRBD2 as a possible D gene (5 bases). CDR3 sequence: CASSKRRNYEQYF. CDR3 nucleotides: TGTGCCAGCAGCAAACGGAGGAACTACGAGCAGTACTTC.